This passage covers 29 T cell receptor beta chains from one sample sequenced in a study of PD-1 blockade in classical Hodgkin lymphoma. Specified time point: cycle 4 day 1 (C4D1), after more than five weeks of nivolumab. Every patient experienced relapse after autologous stem cell transplantation, and brentuximab vedotin exposure varied. Only in-frame clones appear in the TCRdb table, and some are missing; sequencing was by immunoSEQ multiplex PCR. The table includes about 24,000 clones, roughly 77% detected once. Here the sequenced sample was peripheral blood mononuclear cells (PBMCs), taken before the fourth cycle of nivolumab. The receptor source for this set is a human donor with classical Hodgkin lymphoma.

This chain uses TRBV4-2 with TRBJ2-1, with a weak D call TRBD2 (6 bases). V lost 1 base and J lost 7, with 11 bases in between. The CDR3 has 14 residues. The germline CDR1 and CDR2 sequences are LGHNA and YNFKEQ. DNA of the CDR3: TGTGCCAGCAGCCAAGGAGGCGGGGTGAATGAGCAGTTCTTC. Amino acid sequence: CASSQGGGVNEQFF.

This sequence joins TRBV4-1 and TRBJ1-2; D is uncertain. Trimming pared 0 bases from V and 2 bases from J, leaving 13 bases between. The CDR3 consists of 16 residues. Germline V CDR1 and CDR2: MGHRA, YSYEKL. The CDR3, as DNA: TGCGCCAGCAGCCAAGATCCCGGGAGGGCCAACTATGGCTACACCTTC. This translates into CASSQDPGRANYGYTF.

CDR3: CASSPGTGGNEQYF. The DNA of the CDR3 is TGTGCCAGCAGCCCCGGGACAGGGGGCAACGAGCAGTACTTC. The V call is TRBV6-6, the J call TRBJ2-7; 12 bases are a match to TRBD1. V lost 6 bases to trimming and J lost 5 bases; unmatched junction nucleotides: 5. Germline V gene lookup returns CDR1 MNHNY and CDR2 SVGAGI (reference sequence). This CDR3 contains 14 residues.

The V gene is TRBV28, the J gene TRBJ2-1; possibly TRBD2 for D (6 bases). The germline V and J ends were trimmed by 7 bases and 2 bases, with 9 bases remaining between them. The CDR3 has 13 residues. In germline, CDR1 is MDHEN, CDR2 SYDVKM. Here the CDR3 reads CASTSAAYNEQFF. CDR3 coding DNA: TGTGCCAGCACTAGCGCCGCCTACAATGAGCAGTTCTTC.

The rearrangement links TRBV12-5 to TRBJ1-5; 9 nucleotides agree with TRBD1. The junction had 3 bases not matched to a gene; V was cut back by 5 bases and J by 4 bases. Looked up from germline, CDR1 is LGHNT and CDR2 is FRNRAP. This CDR3 is 14 amino acids long. The CDR3 loop reads CASGGTGRNQPQHF. CDR3 bases: TGTGCTAGTGGTGGGACAGGGAGGAATCAGCCCCAGCATTTT.

This clone was seen more than once but under ten times. The V and J genes are TRBV29-1 and TRBJ1-1; the D gene is possibly TRBD1 (5 bases). Germline CDR1 SQVTM, CDR2 ANQGSEA. The CDR3 totals 12 residues. Deletions cut 5 bases from V and 5 bases from J, with 12 bases between. The CDR3 nucleotides are TGCAGCGTTTTTGTGGGGGGTACTGAAGCTTTCTTT. Translated: CSVFVGGTEAFF.

V is TRBV28 and J is TRBJ2-1; no reliable D call. This CDR3 is 14 amino acids long. Trimming removed 5 bases at V and 7 bases at J, with 15 bases between. CDR1 MDHEN and CDR2 SYDVKM come from the germline V gene. The CDR3 sequence: CASSPHAEENEQFF. The CDR3 nucleotides are TGTGCCAGCAGTCCGCATGCCGAGGAAAATGAGCAGTTCTTC.

This clone has a single count. The chain has TRBV28 and TRBJ1-4; D may be TRBD1 (6 bases). This CDR3 comprises 15 residues. Trimming shortened V by 7 bases and J by 8 bases, and 20 bases separated the two germline ends. Germline V lookup: CDR1 MDHEN, CDR2 SYDVKM. CDR3 nucleotides: TGTGCCAGCACCCTAGCCTCAGGGGCTGGCGAAAAACTGTTTTTT. It yields the protein CASTLASGAGEKLFF.

The CDR3 DNA sequence: TGTGCCAGTAGTTCCGGGGGAGCGTTCACAGATACGCAGTATTTT. Amino acid sequence: CASSSGGAFTDTQYF. This sequence joins TRBV19 and TRBJ2-3; tentative D call: TRBD2 (6 bases). CDR3 length: 15 residues. V lost 5 bases, J lost 2 bases, and 14 bases lay in between. CDR1 is LNHDA, CDR2 SQIVND, per germline (reference sequence). Using reference TRBV19 and TRBJ2-3 for the parts outside the CDR3, the full variable domain is DGGITQSPKYLFRKEGQNVTLSCEQNLNHDAMYWYRQDPGQGLRLIYYSQIVNDFQKGDIAEGYSVSREKKESFPLTVTSAQKNPTAFYLCASSSGGAFTDTQYFGPGTRLTVL.

The table lists this clone with a few counts. This chain links TRBV6-6 with TRBJ2-7, with 9 bases fitting TRBD1. The germline V gene encodes CDR1 MNHNY and CDR2 SVGAGI (reference sequence). This CDR3 has 15 amino acids. The ends lost 5 bases at V and 3 bases at J; junction bases unmatched: 8. The CDR3 spells CASSRYRDRDYEQYF. CDR3 coding DNA: TGTGCCAGCAGTCGGTACCGGGACAGGGACTACGAGCAGTACTTC.

The V gene is TRBV29-1, the J gene TRBJ1-2; D is ambiguous. Trimming pared 0 bases from V and 7 bases from J, leaving 21 bases between. CDR3 length equals 16 residues. Germline V gene data show CDR1 as SQVTM and CDR2 as ANQGSEA. This CDR3 reads CSVEDGGSHLRGGYTF. The CDR3 DNA follows: TGCAGCGTTGAAGATGGAGGCAGCCACCTACGGGGTGGCTACACCTTC. The whole variable domain, remainder taken from reference TRBV29-1 and TRBJ1-2, is SAVISQKPSRDICQRGTSLTIQCQVDSQVTMMFWYRQQPGQSLTLIATANQGSEATYESGFVIDKFPISRPNLTFSTLTVSNMSPEDSSIYLCSVEDGGSHLRGGYTFGSGTRLTVV.

In its sample, this clone was seen a few times. The V and J genes are TRBV19 and TRBJ2-7, with D hard to call. Trimming took 5 bases from V and 6 from J, leaving 14 bases between them. The CDR3 totals 13 residues. The germline gives CDR1 LNHDA, CDR2 SQIVND (reference sequence). This CDR3 reads CASSPRTMGEQYF. The CDR3 coding sequence is TGTGCCAGTAGTCCCCGAACGATGGGCGAGCAGTACTTC.

The chain uses TRBV7-8 and TRBJ2-2; 10 positions agree with TRBD1. The CDR3 is 16 amino acids. Trimming cost V 8 bases and J 5 bases; bases outside gene matches: 11. Germline V gene sequence: CDR1 SGHVS, CDR2 FQNEAQ. This CDR3 reads CASGRERTGGTGELFF. CDR3 DNA: TGTGCCAGCGGAAGGGAGCGGACAGGGGGAACCGGGGAGCTGTTTTTT. Combining the CDR3 with reference TRBV7-8 and TRBJ2-2 gives the whole variable domain GAGVSQSPRYKVAKRGQDVALRCDPISGHVSLFWYQQALGQGPEFLTYFQNEAQLDKSGLPSDRFFAERPEGSVSTLKIQRTQQEDSAVYLCASGRERTGGTGELFFGEGSRLTVL.

The chain joins TRBV28 to TRBJ2-7; D remains unclear. The germline gives CDR1 MDHEN, CDR2 SYDVKM. Trimming removed 5 bases from V and 2 bases from J, with 4 bases in between. The CDR3 extends over 11 amino acids. The CDR3 loop is CASSVPYEQYF. CDR3 sequence (DNA): TGTGCCAGCAGTGTTCCCTACGAGCAGTACTTC.

The chain employs TRBV5-1 and TRBJ2-7; possibly TRBD1 for D (7 bases). The CDR3 has 15 residues. V was cut by 4 bases and J by 0 bases, with 14 bases left in between. Germline V gives CDR1 SGHRS, CDR2 YFSETQ. In DNA, the CDR3 is TGCGCCAGCAGCCTGGAGGGACAGAGCTCCTACGAGCAGTACTTC. Amino acids: CASSLEGQSSYEQYF. The full variable domain, its missing parts supplied by reference TRBV5-1 and TRBJ2-7, is KAGVTQTPRYLIKTRGQQVTLSCSPISGHRSVSWYQQTPGQGLQFLFEYFSETQRNKGNFPGRFSGRQFSNSRSEMNVSTLELGDSALYLCASSLEGQSSYEQYFGPGTRLTVT.

This clone was observed a handful of times. This chain links TRBV4-1 with TRBJ2-2; D is possibly TRBD2 (6 bases). The V gene lost 4 bases and the J gene lost 3 bases, with 12 bases spanning the gap. Germline V lookup: CDR1 MGHRA, CDR2 YSYEKL. CDR3 length: 15 residues. This CDR3 reads CASSPGTGDTGELFF. The CDR3 bases are TGCGCCAGCAGCCCCGGTACGGGGGACACCGGGGAGCTGTTTTTT.

This rearrangement joins TRBV30 to TRBJ2-6; weak D call: TRBD2 (5 bases). Trimming removed 4 bases at V and 0 bases at J, with 10 bases between. This CDR3 comprises 15 residues. Germline CDR1 is GTSNPN and CDR2 is SVGIG (reference sequence). CDR3 in amino acids: CAWTTRASGANVLTF. CDR3 nucleotides: TGTGCCTGGACCACGAGGGCCTCTGGGGCCAACGTCCTGACTTTC.

The rearrangement joins TRBV18 to TRBJ2-3; a possible D gene is TRBD1 (5 bases). CDR3 length: 15 amino acids. The V end lost 2 bases, the J end lost 5 bases, and 14 bases lay between the germline ends. Germline V lookup: CDR1 KGHSH, CDR2 LQKENI. The CDR3 nucleotides read TGTGCCAGCTCACCAAGTCGACAGAAACTAGATACGCAGTATTTT. It specifies CASSPSRQKLDTQYF.

The chain combines TRBV6-6 with TRBJ1-5, with D perhaps TRBD1 (5 bases). The V gene lost 5 bases and the J gene lost 4 bases, with 15 bases spanning the gap. The CDR3 consists of 15 residues. The germline CDR1 and CDR2 sequences are MNHNY and SVGAGI (reference sequence). CDR3 nucleotides: TGTGCCAGCAGTATCAGAATGGCAGGGAATCAGCCCCAGCATTTT. Protein sequence: CASSIRMAGNQPQHF.

V usage is TRBV4-1 and J usage is TRBJ1-2, with a possible D match to TRBD1 (5 bases). The CDR3 spans 15 residues. Trimming removed 2 bases at V and 4 bases at J, with 14 bases between. Per germline, CDR1 MGHRA and CDR2 YSYEKL. As DNA, the CDR3 is TGCGCCAGCAGCCAAAAAGGGGACCGAGGCTATGGCTACACCTTC. It encodes CASSQKGDRGYGYTF.

The chain uses TRBV10-1 and TRBJ1-1; D not certain. The V gene lost 10 bases and the J gene lost 5 bases, with 20 bases spanning the gap. Germline-derived CDR1 and CDR2 are WNHNN and SYGVQD (reference sequence). This CDR3 is built from 14 residues. CDR3 sequence reads: CATAKTAVETEAFF. As DNA, the CDR3 is TGCGCCACGGCGAAGACCGCCGTGGAAACTGAAGCTTTCTTT.

The chain employs TRBV15 and TRBJ2-5; tentatively, D is TRBD1 or TRBD2 (5 bases each). V was pared by 3 bases and J by 2 bases, with 10 bases between. Germline V lookup: CDR1 LNHNV, CDR2 YYDKDF (reference sequence). This CDR3 has 14 amino acids. For the CDR3, the DNA is TGTGCCACCAGCAGGCTGGGGGAACAAGAGACCCAGTACTTC. Residues: CATSRLGEQETQYF.

The rearrangement joins TRBV15 to TRBJ1-2; a possible D gene is TRBD1 (6 bases). Germline CDR1 and CDR2: LNHNV and YYDKDF (reference sequence). CDR3 length: 16 residues. V lost 3 bases, J lost 5 bases, and 19 bases lay in between. CDR3 in amino acids: CATSSDMGASRYGYTF. CDR3 bases: TGTGCCACCAGCAGTGATATGGGGGCATCAAGGTATGGCTACACCTTC.

The V call is TRBV25-1, the J call TRBJ2-7; D not certain. Germline V gene lookup returns CDR1 MGHDK and CDR2 SYGVNS. The CDR3 runs to 12 residues. Trimming removed 8 bases from V and 2 bases from J, with 10 bases in between. The chain's CDR3 is CASGLGAYEQYF. CDR3 bases: TGTGCCAGCGGTCTTGGGGCCTACGAGCAGTACTTC.

The chain is built from TRBV6-5 and TRBJ1-2; 10 nucleotides line up with TRBD1. CDR3 length: 14 residues. After removal of 7 bases from V and 9 bases from J, the junction contained 11 bases not matched to a gene. Germline CDR1 MNHEY, CDR2 SVGAGI. The CDR3 region is CASTHASGQGSYTF. The CDR3 nucleotides are TGTGCCAGCACCCACGCCTCGGGACAGGGGAGCTACACCTTC.

The chain recombines TRBV7-9 with TRBJ2-7, with 7 bases identical to TRBD2. In germline, CDR1 is SEHNR, CDR2 FQNEAQ (reference sequence). The CDR3 spans 15 residues. The V gene end was trimmed by 5 bases and the J gene end by 0 bases; junction bases not matched to a gene: 7. The CDR3 DNA is TGTGCCAGCAGCCCACAAACTAGCGACTCCTACGAGCAGTACTTC. Translating it yields CASSPQTSDSYEQYF. Drawing the rest from reference TRBV7-9 and TRBJ2-7, the complete variable domain is DTGVSQNPRHKITKRGQNVTFRCDPISEHNRLYWYRQTLGQGPEFLTYFQNEAQLEKSRLLSDRFSAERPKGSFSTLEIQRTEQGDSAMYLCASSPQTSDSYEQYFGPGTRLTVT.

The chain has TRBV19 and TRBJ1-2; 7 nucleotides match TRBD1. Germline V gives CDR1 LNHDA, CDR2 SQIVND (reference sequence). V dropped 6 bases and J dropped 8; count of bases not matched to a gene: 9. The CDR3 has 13 amino acids. This CDR3 reads CASRNPTGDGYTF. The CDR3 DNA follows: TGTGCCAGTAGAAACCCTACAGGGGACGGCTACACCTTC. Filled out from reference TRBV19 and TRBJ1-2, the complete variable domain reads DGGITQSPKYLFRKEGQNVTLSCEQNLNHDAMYWYRQDPGQGLRLIYYSQIVNDFQKGDIAEGYSVSREKKESFPLTVTSAQKNPTAFYLCASRNPTGDGYTFGSGTRLTVV.

This clone was observed a few times. The rearrangement links TRBV5-4 to TRBJ2-5, with D maybe TRBD1 (6 bases). V lost 4 bases and J lost 3, with 16 bases in between. Germline CDR1 reads SGHNT; CDR2 reads YYREEE (reference sequence). This CDR3 has 15 amino acids. CDR3 protein: CASSKVQGNEETQYF. DNA of the CDR3: TGTGCCAGCAGCAAGGTACAGGGAAATGAAGAGACCCAGTACTTC.

This clone was observed a single time. The rearrangement joins TRBV6-1 to TRBJ1-5; D might be TRBD1 (5 bases). CDR3 size: 14 residues. V lost 2 bases and J 7 bases, leaving 12 bases between the germline ends. Germline CDR1 and CDR2: MNHNS and SASEGT. CDR3 DNA: TGTGCCAGCAGTGAACGCGGACGGGGGCAGCCCCAGCATTTT. Its protein product is CASSERGRGQPQHF.